This TCR beta chain was recovered during a study of response to subunit inactivated influenza vaccine. Study-level points and caveats: Authors suggested each seasonal flu vaccination may recruit only limited numbers of new T cells.

A single record per CDR3 protein comes from TCRdb applying MiXCR to the RT-PCR reads. The sample shows hundreds of thousands of distinct CDR3 sequences, more than 15% of them seen only once. J lost 3 bases, V lost 3 bases, and 6 bases had no gene match. This CDR3 contains 15 residues. Looked up from germline, CDR1 is SGHAT and CDR2 is FQNNGV. This clonotype was counted only a few times. Its antigen is not identified. The receptor was isolated from a man aged 45 to 70 who received an inactivated influenza vaccine. Material: CD4+ T cells sorted from PBMCs, obtained roughly 24 months after vaccination. J is TRBJ2-7 and V is TRBV11-2, with 9 bases matching TRBD2. In DNA, the CDR3 is TGTGCCAGCAGCTTGGAGCGGGGGGCGCTCTACGAGCAGTACTTC. It translates to CASSLERGALYEQYF.